Following are 22 T cell receptor beta chains from one sample sequenced in a study of cytomegalovirus exposure and HLA in healthy donors. With 60 Vbeta and 13 Jbeta primers, the PCR was carried out. The method was immunoSEQ multiplex PCR; TCRdb's version includes in-frame clones alone and lacks a portion of them. The table includes about 150,000 clones, roughly four fifths detected once. Input material: PBMCs. The receptor source for this set is a female donor in good health and CMV-seropositive.

The chain has TRBV4-1 and TRBJ2-7; 9 bases agree with TRBD2. There are 16 residues in the CDR3. Per germline, CDR1 MGHRA and CDR2 YSYEKL. With V trimmed by 0 bases and J by 4 bases, 7 bases remained unmatched. For the CDR3, the DNA is TGCGCCAGCAGCCAAGAGGGGGCGGGAGGGCCATACGAGCAGTACTTC. It encodes CASSQEGAGGPYEQYF.

This chain connects TRBV6-5 to TRBJ2-3, with TRBD1 matching 7 bases. Losses at the gene ends were 0 bases for V and 1 base for J; bases not matched to a gene: 1. The CDR3 covers 15 residues. CDR1 is MNHEY and CDR2 is SVGAGI in the germline V gene. The CDR3 reads CASSYSGQGTDTQYF. DNA for the CDR3: TGTGCCAGCAGTTACTCTGGACAGGGCACAGATACGCAGTATTTT.

The chain combines TRBV13 with TRBJ1-3; TRBD1 is a possible D gene (5 bases). The CDR3 runs to 14 residues. Germline V lookup: CDR1 PRHDT, CDR2 FYEKMQ (reference sequence). The V end was cut by 4 bases, the J end by 0 bases, with 7 bases between. This CDR3 reads CASSWQGSGNTIYF. CDR3 bases: TGTGCCAGCAGCTGGCAGGGCTCTGGAAACACCATATATTTT.

This clone was seen only once. The chain joins TRBV15 to TRBJ2-1; TRBD1 is a possible D gene (6 bases). CDR1 is LNHNV and CDR2 is YYDKDF in the germline V gene (reference sequence). The CDR3 loop spans 16 amino acids. V was clipped by 2 bases and J by 0 bases, with 11 bases between them. The CDR3 reads CATSRQDSISYNEQFF. DNA for the CDR3: TGTGCCACCAGCAGACAGGACAGTATCTCCTACAATGAGCAGTTCTTC. The full variable domain, in which reference TRBV15 and TRBJ2-1 provide the parts outside the CDR3, is DAMVIQNPRYQVTQFGKPVTLSCSQTLNHNVMYWYQQKSSQAPKLLFHYYDKDFNNEADTPDNFQSRRPNTSFCFLDIRSPGLGDTAMYLCATSRQDSISYNEQFFGPGTRLTVL.

V gene TRBV7-6 combines with J gene TRBJ2-1, with TRBD1 matching over 7 bases. The CDR3 covers 14 residues. V dropped 1 base and J dropped 7; count of bases not matched to a gene: 4. CDR1 and CDR2 from the germline V gene are SGHVS and FNYEAQ. The DNA for the CDR3 is TGTGCCAGCAGCTTAGTGGGACAGCATAATGAGCAGTTCTTC. Its protein is CASSLVGQHNEQFF.

This chain joins TRBV28 and TRBJ1-6; perhaps TRBD1 as D (5 bases). The V gene lost 8 bases and the J gene lost 5 bases, with 13 bases spanning the gap. Germline CDR1 is MDHEN and CDR2 is SYDVKM. The CDR3 consists of 14 residues. CDR3 DNA sequence: TGTGCCAGCGCGGGGGACGGGAATAATTCACCCCTCCACTTT. Its translation is CASAGDGNNSPLHF.

This rearrangement joins TRBV7-3 to TRBJ2-1; 7 nucleotides agree with TRBD2. The CDR3 spans 16 residues. The V gene end was trimmed by 1 base and the J gene end by 6 bases; junction bases not matched to a gene: 9. In germline, CDR1 is SGHTA, CDR2 FQGTGA. CDR3 amino acids: CASSLMVGGGGNEQFF. CDR3 bases: TGTGCCAGCAGCTTAATGGTTGGGGGGGGTGGCAATGAGCAGTTCTTC.

V and J are TRBV6-5 and TRBJ1-1; 9 nucleotides agree with TRBD1. Losses at the gene ends were 7 bases for V and 5 bases for J; bases not matched to a gene: 11. Germline CDR1 MNHEY, CDR2 SVGAGI. This CDR3 is built from 15 residues. CDR3 sequence: CASTRPGTGLTEAFF. In DNA, the CDR3 is TGTGCCAGCACTAGACCCGGGACAGGGCTAACTGAAGCTTTCTTT.

This chain links TRBV2 with TRBJ1-2, with TRBD1 matching over 7 bases. The length of the CDR3 is 14 residues. Looked up from germline, CDR1 is SNHLY and CDR2 is FYNNEI. With V trimmed by 3 bases and J by 6 bases, 7 bases remained unmatched. In DNA form, the CDR3 reads TGTGCCAGCAGTGACCCTACAGGGGTAGATGGCTACACCTTC. Amino acid sequence: CASSDPTGVDGYTF.

This chain joins TRBV28 and TRBJ2-4; 8 positions agree with TRBD1. Trimming took 6 bases from V and 10 from J; bases not matched to a gene: 8. The germline V gene has CDR1 MDHEN and CDR2 SYDVKM. The length of the CDR3 is 13 residues. CDR3 DNA: TGTGCCAGCAGACGAAGGGACAGGCCTATTCAGTACTTC. Translation: CASRRRDRPIQYF. Looking up the rest from reference TRBV28 and TRBJ2-4 gives the full variable domain: DVKVTQSSRYLVKRTGEKVFLECVQDMDHENMFWYRQDPGLGLRLIYFSYDVKMKEKGDIPEGYSVSREKKERFSLILESASTNQTSMYLCASRRRDRPIQYFGAGTRLSVL.

This chain uses TRBV5-1 with TRBJ1-2; TRBD1 matches 9 bases. V was pared by 4 bases and J by 6 bases, with 10 bases of the junction left unmatched. CDR1 is SGHRS, CDR2 YFSETQ, per germline. This CDR3 contains 15 residues. Here the CDR3 reads CASSPGDRDGHGYTF. The CDR3 DNA sequence: TGCGCCAGCAGCCCAGGGGACAGGGATGGGCATGGCTACACCTTC.

The chain employs TRBV9 and TRBJ2-2, with D tentatively TRBD2 (7 bases). The germline V and J ends were trimmed by 3 bases and 3 bases, with 15 bases remaining between them. This CDR3 has 16 amino acids. Germline CDR1 and CDR2: SGDLS and YYNGEE. The CDR3 DNA reads TGTGCCAGCAGCGGACTAGCAGGGGAGGACACCGGGGAGCTGTTTTTT. It is translated as CASSGLAGEDTGELFF.

This chain joins TRBV7-3 and TRBJ2-2, with 13 bases identical to TRBD2. V gave up 3 bases and J gave up 7 bases; unmatched junction bases: 8. The CDR3 is 17 amino acids. The germline CDR1 and CDR2 sequences are SGHTA and FQGTGA. The CDR3 sequence: CASSLGTSGVAGGELFF. The CDR3 DNA reads TGTGCCAGCAGCTTGGGGACTAGCGGGGTTGCCGGCGGGGAGCTGTTTTTT.

V is TRBV5-1 and J is TRBJ1-1, with a tentative D call TRBD1 (6 bases). CDR1 is SGHRS, CDR2 YFSETQ, per germline. This CDR3 comprises 14 residues. The germline V and J ends were trimmed by 4 bases and 1 base, with 11 bases remaining between them. The CDR3 DNA reads TGCGCCAGCAGCGTTAGGGGGACGAACACTGAAGCTTTCTTT. This translates into CASSVRGTNTEAFF.

This chain joins TRBV6-1 and TRBJ1-2; 10 positions agree with TRBD1. In germline, CDR1 is MNHNS, CDR2 SASEGT. This CDR3 region has 15 residues. V dropped 3 bases and J dropped 4; count of bases not matched to a gene: 5. The CDR3 coding sequence is TGTGCCAGCAGTGATCGGACAGGGGGGAGCTATGGCTACACCTTC. Translating it yields CASSDRTGGSYGYTF.

V gene TRBV27 combines with J gene TRBJ1-2; D is undetermined. The CDR3 has 15 residues. V was clipped by 6 bases and J by 4 bases, with 18 bases between them. Germline V gene sequence: CDR1 MNHEY, CDR2 SMNVEV (reference sequence). CDR3 in DNA: TGTGCCAGCAGCCGAGCCTCGGACGGGGTCTATGGCTACACCTTC. It translates to CASSRASDGVYGYTF.

The chain is built from TRBV9 and TRBJ2-7; D may be TRBD2 (5 bases). Germline V CDR1 and CDR2: SGDLS, YYNGEE. Trimming pared 0 bases from V and 2 bases from J, leaving 9 bases between. This CDR3 has 14 amino acids. CDR3 residues: CASSVGRTPYEQYF. DNA of the CDR3: TGTGCCAGCAGCGTAGGCCGGACTCCCTACGAGCAGTACTTC.

A note on this clone: A junction boundary mismatches the germline segment, possibly from a read error. J is TRBJ1-2 and V is TRBV6-1; 7 positions match TRBD1. The germline gives CDR1 MNHNS, CDR2 SASEGT. The CDR3 consists of 13 residues. This chain's CDR3 is CASREGGGYGYTF. DNA for the CDR3: TGTGCCAGCAGGGAAGGGGGCGGCTATGGCTACACCTTC.

The J gene is TRBJ2-3, the V gene TRBV19; D call uncertain. Germline V gene data show CDR1 as LNHDA and CDR2 as SQIVND (reference sequence). The V and J ends lost 6 bases and 6 bases respectively, with 13 bases between them. The CDR3 covers 13 residues. The CDR3 loop is CASSPGPSDTQYF. The DNA for the CDR3 is TGTGCCAGTAGCCCCGGTCCCTCGGATACGCAGTATTTT.

The V call is TRBV5-4, the J call TRBJ2-7, with 10 bases aligning to TRBD2. The germline V gene has CDR1 SGHNT and CDR2 YYREEE (reference sequence). V lost 4 bases to trimming and J lost 7 bases; unmatched junction nucleotides: 11. CDR3 size: 15 residues. The CDR3 spells CASSTPAGGPGEQYF. CDR3 DNA: TGTGCCAGCAGCACACCAGCGGGAGGGCCGGGTGAGCAGTACTTC.

The chain joins TRBV7-2 to TRBJ1-1, with a weak D call TRBD1 (6 bases). This CDR3 comprises 13 residues. The germline CDR1 and CDR2 sequences are SGHTA and FQGNSA. V shed 6 bases and J shed 3 bases, with 11 bases lying between them. CDR3 in DNA: TGTGCCAGCAGACTTAGACAGGACACTGAAGCTTTCTTT. Residues: CASRLRQDTEAFF.

V gene TRBV18 combines with J gene TRBJ1-1; TRBD1 matches 8 bases. Germline assignment: CDR1 KGHSH and CDR2 LQKENI. CDR3 length: 14 amino acids. After removal of 3 bases from V and 6 bases from J, the junction contained 6 bases not matched to a gene. CDR3 region: CASSPGGQGSEAFF. CDR3 bases: TGTGCCAGCTCACCCGGAGGACAGGGATCTGAAGCTTTCTTT.